This entry is about one T cell receptor (beta chain). Assay execution proceeded at the deep level. Sequencing was performed with immunoSEQ multiplex PCR; in TCRdb, only in-frame clones are kept and a portion is missing. The sample has over a million clones, around four fifths seen once. The data are from a study of shared clonotypes between healthy human individuals. Germline CDR1 KGHSH, CDR2 LQKENI. Between the trimmed V and J ends, which lost 0 bases and 10 bases, there was a span of 7 bases. The CDR3 has 12 residues. Sequenced sample: memory CD4+ T cells sorted from blood. Subset here: CD45RA-negative fraction. The V call is TRBV18, the J call TRBJ2-1; possibly TRBD1 for D (5 bases). This clonotype was sampled from a man aged 18 to 30 in good health. In DNA form, the CDR3 reads TGTGCCAGCTCACCACCACAGGAAGAGCAGTTCTTC. Translating gives CASSPPQEEQFF.